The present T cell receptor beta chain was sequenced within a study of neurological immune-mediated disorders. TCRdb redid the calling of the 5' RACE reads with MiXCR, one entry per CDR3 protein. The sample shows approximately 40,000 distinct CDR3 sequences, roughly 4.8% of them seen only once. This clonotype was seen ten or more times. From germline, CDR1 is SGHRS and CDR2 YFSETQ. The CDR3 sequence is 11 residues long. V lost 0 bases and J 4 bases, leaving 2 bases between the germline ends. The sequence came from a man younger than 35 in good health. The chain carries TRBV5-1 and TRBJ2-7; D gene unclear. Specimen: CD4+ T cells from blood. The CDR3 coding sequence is TGCGCCAGCAGCTTGGAGTACGAGCAGTACTTC. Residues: CASSLEYEQYF. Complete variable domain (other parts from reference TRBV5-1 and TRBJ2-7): KAGVTQTPRYLIKTRGQQVTLSCSPISGHRSVSWYQQTPGQGLQFLFEYFSETQRNKGNFPGRFSGRQFSNSRSEMNVSTLELGDSALYLCASSLEYEQYFGPGTRLTVT.